The 27 T cell receptor beta chains below all came from one sample that was sequenced in a study of graft-versus-host responses after intestinal transplantation. No antigen has been identified for these receptors. TCRdb keeps only in-frame clones here, not all; method: immunoSEQ multiplex PCR. The sample yields 130,000 to 150,000 clones, about 93% seen once. Sample: unstimulated CD4+ T cells sorted from spleen or lymph node cells, taken before intestinal transplant. The source is a human donor who received an intestinal transplant.

The CDR3 region is CASSQLADTQYF. The CDR3 DNA follows: TGTGCCAGCAGCCAATTGGCAGATACGCAGTATTTT. The J gene is TRBJ2-3, the V gene TRBV4-2; no reliable D call. The ends were cut back, 2 bases at V and 4 bases at J, with 4 bases in the middle. The CDR3 is made up of 12 amino acids. Germline V gene data show CDR1 as LGHNA and CDR2 as YNFKEQ.

The chain carries TRBV5-1 and TRBJ2-2, with 7 positions matching TRBD1. Trimming took 3 bases from V and 1 from J; bases not matched to a gene: 6. The CDR3 is 16 residues long. Germline values: CDR1 SGHRS, CDR2 YFSETQ. The chain's CDR3 is CASSSTGKRNTGELFF. CDR3 coding DNA: TGCGCCAGCAGCTCGACAGGGAAACGGAACACCGGGGAGCTGTTTTTT.

V gene TRBV7-9 combines with J gene TRBJ1-1, with D perhaps TRBD1 (5 bases). Germline V lookup: CDR1 SEHNR, CDR2 FQNEAQ (reference sequence). V was trimmed by 1 base and J by 5 bases, leaving 14 bases between them. The length of the CDR3 is 15 residues. The CDR3 spells CASSLEGLGGTEAFF. CDR3 sequence (DNA): TGTGCCAGCAGCTTAGAGGGGCTGGGGGGGACTGAAGCTTTCTTT.

This chain joins TRBV19 and TRBJ1-2; TRBD1 matches at 12 bases. Trimming took 4 bases from V and 4 from J; bases not matched to a gene: 13. The CDR3 is made up of 18 amino acids. Germline loops: CDR1 LNHDA, CDR2 SQIVND (reference sequence). This chain's CDR3 is CASSTQGTGGASVYGYTF. CDR3 nucleotide sequence: TGTGCCAGTAGTACCCAGGGGACAGGGGGCGCGAGCGTCTATGGCTACACCTTC. Drawing the rest from reference TRBV19 and TRBJ1-2, the complete variable domain is DGGITQSPKYLFRKEGQNVTLSCEQNLNHDAMYWYRQDPGQGLRLIYYSQIVNDFQKGDIAEGYSVSREKKESFPLTVTSAQKNPTAFYLCASSTQGTGGASVYGYTFGSGTRLTVV.

The chain joins TRBV27 to TRBJ1-5, with D perhaps matching TRBD1 (6 bases). The germline CDR1 and CDR2 sequences are MNHEY and SMNVEV (reference sequence). The CDR3 spans 16 residues. V lost 4 bases and J 0 bases, leaving 13 bases between the germline ends. The CDR3 loop is CASSYGTRNSNQPQHF. CDR3 DNA sequence: TGTGCCAGCAGTTACGGGACAAGAAATAGCAATCAGCCCCAGCATTTT.

This clone was seen more than once but under ten times. The chain couples TRBV7-9 to TRBJ1-2; no clear D gene. Germline V CDR1 and CDR2: SEHNR, FQNEAQ (reference sequence). The CDR3 runs to 12 residues. V was trimmed by 1 base and J by 5 bases, leaving 5 bases between them. DNA for the CDR3: TGTGCCAGCAGCTTAGAGTTATATGGCTACACCTTC. Amino acids: CASSLELYGYTF.

V gene TRBV28 combines with J gene TRBJ1-5; no clear D gene. V shed 2 bases and J shed 0 bases, with 8 bases lying between them. This CDR3 comprises 15 residues. Per germline, CDR1 MDHEN and CDR2 SYDVKM. The CDR3 DNA reads as TGTGCCAGCAGTTTAAGAGAGGATAGCAATCAGCCCCAGCATTTT. This sequence encodes CASSLREDSNQPQHF.

The chain is built from TRBV11-3 and TRBJ2-2; TRBD1 aligns across 8 bases. The CDR3 length is 15 residues. The germline V gene encodes CDR1 SGHNT and CDR2 YENEEA. J was trimmed by 5 bases and V by 5 bases; bases with no gene match: 7. The DNA of the CDR3 is TGTGCCAGCAGCCCCCGGACAGGGAGGACCGGGGAGCTGTTTTTT. Translated, it gives CASSPRTGRTGELFF.

The rearrangement uses TRBV6-1 and TRBJ2-6; perhaps TRBD2 as D (5 bases). This CDR3 has 14 residues. In germline, CDR1 is MNHNS, CDR2 SASEGT. V lost 11 bases and J 0 bases, leaving 11 bases between the germline ends. In DNA, the CDR3 is TGTGCCTGTACGGGGAGCTCTGGGGCCAACGTCCTGACTTTC. It specifies CACTGSSGANVLTF.

A few counts support this clone. V gene TRBV19 combines with J gene TRBJ2-7, with 11 nucleotides matching TRBD2. Germline values: CDR1 LNHDA, CDR2 SQIVND (reference sequence). V was clipped by 4 bases and J by 5 bases; unmatched bases: 4. The CDR3 is made up of 14 amino acids. The CDR3 spells CASSTLAGGNEQYF. As DNA, the CDR3 is TGTGCCAGTAGTACCCTAGCGGGAGGTAACGAGCAGTACTTC.

The V gene is TRBV2, the J gene TRBJ2-3; the match to TRBD2 covers 7 bases. The CDR3 runs to 14 residues. V lost 6 bases to trimming and J lost 6 bases; unmatched junction nucleotides: 9. CDR1 SNHLY and CDR2 FYNNEI come from the germline V gene. CDR3 in DNA: TGTGCCAGCAGGTTTAGCGGGCTCCCGGATACGCAGTATTTT. It translates to CASRFSGLPDTQYF.

The chain employs TRBV10-3 and TRBJ2-7, with a weak D call TRBD1 (6 bases). The V end was cut by 6 bases, the J end by 0 bases, with 12 bases between. Germline V CDR1 and CDR2: ENHRY, SYGVKD. This CDR3 has 14 residues. CDR3 in amino acids: CAIRQGKSSYEQYF. The CDR3 region has the DNA TGTGCCATCAGACAGGGAAAAAGCTCCTACGAGCAGTACTTC.

J is TRBJ1-1 and V is TRBV6-5; tentatively, D is TRBD1 (5 bases). Germline CDR1 and CDR2: MNHEY and SVGAGI. There are 14 residues in the CDR3. V lost 7 bases, J lost 3 bases, and 15 bases lay in between. Here the CDR3 reads CASTIRRGDTEAFF. CDR3 in DNA: TGTGCCAGCACCATTCGACGGGGGGACACTGAAGCTTTCTTT.

This chain uses TRBV19 with TRBJ2-7; 10 nucleotides line up with TRBD1. The CDR3 is 15 residues long. Germline values: CDR1 LNHDA, CDR2 SQIVND (reference sequence). The junction had 10 bases not matched to a gene; V was cut back by 5 bases and J by 6 bases. CDR3 residues: CASSAPPDRGAEQYF. The DNA for the CDR3 is TGTGCCAGTAGTGCCCCCCCGGACAGGGGGGCCGAGCAGTACTTC.

The chain recombines TRBV6-6 with TRBJ2-4; no clear D gene. Germline CDR1 MNHNY, CDR2 SVGAGI (reference sequence). CDR3 size: 12 residues. V lost 2 bases and J lost 3, with 2 bases in between. The CDR3 region is CASSYGKNIQYF. The CDR3, as DNA: TGTGCCAGCAGTTACGGCAAAAACATTCAGTACTTC.

The chain couples TRBV5-1 to TRBJ2-3, with TRBD2 matching 9 bases. The CDR3 covers 15 residues. Trimming cost V 5 bases and J 0 bases; bases outside gene matches: 4. Per the germline V gene, CDR1 is SGHRS and CDR2 is YFSETQ. CDR3 DNA sequence: TGCGCCAGCAGTCGAAGCGGGGGGAGCACAGATACGCAGTATTTT. Translated: CASSRSGGSTDTQYF.

The J gene is TRBJ1-2, the V gene TRBV5-1; tentative D call: TRBD1 (5 bases). Germline V gene lookup returns CDR1 SGHRS and CDR2 YFSETQ. The CDR3 is 16 amino acids. Between the trimmed V and J ends, which lost 0 bases and 3 bases, there was a span of 15 bases. CDR3: CASSLAPAGRDYGYTF. Written as DNA, the CDR3 is TGCGCCAGCAGCTTGGCTCCCGCAGGGAGAGACTATGGCTACACCTTC.

The chain joins TRBV30 to TRBJ1-1; no firm D call. Germline V gene data show CDR1 as GTSNPN and CDR2 as SVGIG (reference sequence). The CDR3 contains 13 residues. V gave up 6 bases and J gave up 4 bases, with 15 bases separating them. CDR3 sequence: CACTALWGTEAFF. In nucleotides, the CDR3 is TGTGCCTGCACGGCGCTTTGGGGCACTGAAGCTTTCTTT.

This rearrangement joins TRBV11-3 to TRBJ1-1, with TRBD1 matching 7 bases. With 6 bases clipped from V and 4 bases from J, the junction kept 8 bases outside the gene matches. Germline V gene lookup returns CDR1 SGHNT and CDR2 YENEEA. This CDR3 comprises 14 residues. The CDR3 bases are TGTGCCAGCAGTCCAGGGGGTAGGATCACTGAAGCTTTCTTT. Its protein is CASSPGGRITEAFF.

This clone was seen a few times. The chain is built from TRBV28 and TRBJ2-2; no clear D gene. CDR1 and CDR2 from the germline V gene are MDHEN and SYDVKM. The CDR3 is 12 amino acids. V was shortened by 0 bases and J by 6 bases, with 2 bases between the two germline ends. The CDR3 protein is CASSLWAGELFF. CDR3 bases: TGTGCCAGCAGTTTATGGGCCGGGGAGCTGTTTTTT.

This clone occurred once. The chain carries TRBV27 and TRBJ2-1, with 7 nucleotides matching TRBD1. Trimming took 5 bases from V and 4 from J; bases not matched to a gene: 8. The CDR3 totals 15 residues. CDR1 is MNHEY and CDR2 is SMNVEV in the germline V gene (reference sequence). CDR3 loop: CASSPKGTVYNEQFF. The CDR3 DNA is TGTGCCAGCAGTCCCAAAGGGACAGTTTACAATGAGCAGTTCTTC.

The chain employs TRBV19 and TRBJ2-7; TRBD2 might be the D (6 bases). From germline, CDR1 is LNHDA and CDR2 SQIVND (reference sequence). The CDR3 runs 15 residues. The V and J ends lost 6 bases and 3 bases respectively, with 18 bases between them. CDR3 amino acids: CASRPSVASVYEQYF. The DNA for the CDR3 is TGTGCCAGTAGGCCAAGCGTGGCTAGCGTCTACGAGCAGTACTTC. The full variable domain, completed using reference TRBV19 and TRBJ2-7, is DGGITQSPKYLFRKEGQNVTLSCEQNLNHDAMYWYRQDPGQGLRLIYYSQIVNDFQKGDIAEGYSVSREKKESFPLTVTSAQKNPTAFYLCASRPSVASVYEQYFGPGTRLTVT.

The chain has TRBV6-8 and TRBJ1-6; D may be TRBD1 (5 bases). The CDR3 runs 16 residues. The germline CDR1 and CDR2 sequences are MNHGY and SAAAGT. V was cut by 2 bases and J by 5 bases, with 13 bases left in between. The CDR3: CASSYRDFDDNSPLHF. The CDR3 DNA reads TGTGCCAGCAGTTACAGGGACTTTGACGATAATTCACCCCTCCACTTT.

The genes are TRBV13 and TRBJ2-6; perhaps D is TRBD1 or TRBD2 (5 bases each). CDR1 and CDR2 from the germline V gene are PRHDT and FYEKMQ (reference sequence). This CDR3 has 16 amino acids. The V and J ends lost 6 bases and 4 bases respectively, with 16 bases between them. The CDR3, as DNA: TGTGCCAGCAGGCACGTGGGGGAAGACGGGGCCAACGTCCTGACTTTC. As protein: CASRHVGEDGANVLTF.

The chain couples TRBV5-4 to TRBJ1-2, with 7 bases identical to TRBD1. Germline CDR1 SGHNT, CDR2 YYREEE (reference sequence). The CDR3 length is 14 residues. V lost 1 base, J lost 5 bases, and 5 bases stayed unmatched. The CDR3 sequence is CASSLKGAGYGYTF. CDR3 in DNA: TGTGCCAGCAGCTTGAAGGGGGCGGGGTATGGCTACACCTTC.

The V call is TRBV19, the J call TRBJ1-5, with 8 nucleotides matching TRBD1. Trimming cost V 1 base and J 2 bases; bases outside gene matches: 7. The CDR3 loop spans 17 amino acids. The V gene's germline CDR1 is LNHDA and CDR2 SQIVND (reference sequence). In nucleotides, the CDR3 is TGTGCCAGTAGTATAGTTCCAGGGGGCGAAGGCAATCAGCCCCAGCATTTT. Translated, it gives CASSIVPGGEGNQPQHF.

The J gene is TRBJ1-5, the V gene TRBV30; D is perhaps TRBD1 (5 bases). This CDR3 region has 14 residues. The germline gives CDR1 GTSNPN, CDR2 SVGIG (reference sequence). Deletions cut 5 bases from V and 0 bases from J, with 11 bases between. The CDR3 here is CAWGAGYSNQPQHF. CDR3 bases: TGTGCCTGGGGGGCAGGGTATAGCAATCAGCCCCAGCATTTT.